This is a list of T cell receptor beta chains from one sample in a study of blood T cell repertoires in COVID-19. Some clones are missing from TCRdb's copy, which holds only in-frame ones; the method was immunoSEQ multiplex PCR. The sample carries about 320,000 clones, approximately 89% recorded once. The sequenced sample consisted of peripheral blood. All receptors come from a woman aged 30 to 39 with COVID-19, enrolled during active disease. Each CDR3 is given with its conserved first and last residue. The D gene is left open where the match is weak.

d_gene | v_gene | CDR3aa
TRBD1 | TRBV5-1 | CASSLTPGQGGNEQFF
TRBD2 | TRBV9 | CASSRTSGGGYNEQFF
TRBD2 | TRBV5-1 | CASSLVRGSGGDEQFF
- | TRBV19 | CASSLFWENEKLFF
TRBD1 | TRBV2 | CATKGLQGAAEAFF
- | TRBV28 | CASSLPRGLGYTF
- | TRBV12-5 | CASGPRGVSGNTIYF
TRBD2 | TRBV2 | CASSEPGLDGYNEQFF
- | TRBV6-2/TRBV6-3 | CASSYTGWSGELFF
TRBD1 | TRBV13 | CASSPDRGLDGYTF
TRBD2 | TRBV9 | CASSVEIAGDNEQFF
TRBD1 | TRBV4-1 | CASSQDSGQGDYTF
- | TRBV6-2/TRBV6-3 | CASSYGWGGDTEAFF
- | TRBV4-1 | CASSEFYNEQFF
- | TRBV2 | CASSGSGIYQETQYF
- | TRBV27 | CASGYASGSEQYF
- | TRBV18 | CASSPGADGGAFF
- | TRBV5-4 | CASSLGGGKDEAFF
TRBD1 | TRBV6-4 | CASSDSGTGGTDEQFF
TRBD1 | TRBV5-1 | CASTPGQGGSPLHF
- | TRBV3-1/TRBV3-2 | CASSQVQGYGYTF
- | TRBV28 | CASSLGARYTEAFF
- | TRBV28 | CASSLNYGYTF
- | TRBV14 | CASSRQPGIESPLHF
TRBD1 | TRBV3-1/TRBV3-2 | CASSRDSDNTGELFF
- | TRBV3-1/TRBV3-2 | CASSPERQAATNEKLFF
- | TRBV5-4 | CAIHAQGPGNTIYF
TRBD2 | TRBV4-3 | CASSQGLARGGTDTQYF
TRBD1 | TRBV6-2/TRBV6-3 | CASSYSPGTGYSYNSPLHF
- | TRBV7-9 | CASRAGAWATNEKLFF
- | TRBV7-9 | CASSLGSLRLQGGETQYF
TRBD1 | TRBV19 | CASNPGGSNTEAFF
- | TRBV1 | CTSSQHRGPATNEKLFF
TRBD2 | TRBV5-6 | CASSAGLAGVTTHNEQFF
- | TRBV7-8 | CASSLGVRRNTEAFF
TRBD1 | TRBV18 | CASSPLPGQGFAPEQFF
- | TRBV7-2 | CASSLAGAMGANVLTF
- | TRBV2 | CASSETLLLTDTQYF
TRBD1 | TRBV11-2 | CASSLTGTGNTEAFF
TRBD1 | TRBV5-6 | CATRDRDTDTQYF
- | TRBV25-1 | CASSELNSEAFF
- | TRBV11-1 | CASSRVGNTGELFF
- | TRBV5-1 | CASSLESGGLGEKLFF
- | TRBV2 | CASVVSGTFEKLFF
- | TRBV11-3 | CASSLPLETSDSGELFF
TRBD1 | TRBV4-1 | CASSLGQGVNGNTIYF
- | TRBV4-2 | CASSQGGTSYNSPLHF
TRBD2 | TRBV6-1 | CASKGLAGNHEQFF